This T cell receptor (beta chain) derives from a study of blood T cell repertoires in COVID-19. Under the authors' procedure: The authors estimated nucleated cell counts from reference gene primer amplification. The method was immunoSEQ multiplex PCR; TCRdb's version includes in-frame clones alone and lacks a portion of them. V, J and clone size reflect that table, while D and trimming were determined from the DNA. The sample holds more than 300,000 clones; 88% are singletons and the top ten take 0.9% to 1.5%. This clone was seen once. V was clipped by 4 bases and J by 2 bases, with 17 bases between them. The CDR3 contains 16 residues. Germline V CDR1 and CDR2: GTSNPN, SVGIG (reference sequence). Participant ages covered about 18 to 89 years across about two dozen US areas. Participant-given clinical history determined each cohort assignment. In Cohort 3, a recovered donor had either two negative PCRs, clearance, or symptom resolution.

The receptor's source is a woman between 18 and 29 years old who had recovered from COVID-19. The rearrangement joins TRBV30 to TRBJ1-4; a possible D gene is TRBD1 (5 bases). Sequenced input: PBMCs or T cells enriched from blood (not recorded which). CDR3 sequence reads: CAWMQGREWTNEKLFF. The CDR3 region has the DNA TGTGCCTGGATGCAGGGTCGAGAATGGACTAATGAAAAACTGTTTTTT.